Following are 18 T cell receptor beta chains from one sample sequenced in a study of persistence of HIV-infected CD4 T cells. Overlapping HIV-1 Gag 15-mer peptides at approximately 0.96 ug per peptide per mL were used. Sorted nonresponding memory CD4+ T cells were CD40L-negative, CD69-negative, CD45RO-high. Which antigens these TCRs recognize remains unknown. Sequencing used immunoSEQ version 4 in survey mode. Clones were sequenced by immunoSEQ multiplex PCR, and TCRdb holds only the in-frame ones, with some missing. The sample comprises approximately 39,000 clones, approximately 85% of which are singletons, and 0.85% to 1% rests with the top ten. The sample consisted of cultured CD4+ T cells from PBMCs, taken from a patient who received antiretroviral therapy. The receptor source for this set is an adult with HIV. The donor label of this sample is uncertain.

J is TRBJ1-2 and V is TRBV19; the D is unclear. Trimming took off 6 bases at V and 4 bases at J, with 18 bases between the two ends. The CDR3 sequence is 15 residues long. Germline V lookup: CDR1 LNHDA, CDR2 SQIVND (reference sequence). CDR3 coding DNA: TGTGCCAGTAGAATTTCGGGTCTCGATGGCTATGGCTACACCTTC. This codes for CASRISGLDGYGYTF.

This clone showed up just a few times. CDR3 in DNA: TGTGCCAGCAGCTTAGAAGGGCTTAGATCACCCCTCCACTTT. Its protein is CASSLEGLRSPLHF. The chain employs TRBV7-8 and TRBJ1-6; D is unresolved. The ends were cut back, 1 base at V and 10 bases at J, with 11 bases in the middle. CDR3 size: 14 residues. Germline CDR1 and CDR2: SGHVS and FQNEAQ. Looking up the rest from reference TRBV7-8 and TRBJ1-6 gives the full variable domain: GAGVSQSPRYKVAKRGQDVALRCDPISGHVSLFWYQQALGQGPEFLTYFQNEAQLDKSGLPSDRFFAERPEGSVSTLKIQRTQQEDSAVYLCASSLEGLRSPLHFGNGTRLTVT.

The chain uses TRBV29-1 and TRBJ2-3; TRBD1 is a possible D gene (8 bases). Germline values: CDR1 SQVTM, CDR2 ANQGSEA. The CDR3 length is 13 residues. Trimming took 6 bases from V and 3 from J, leaving 13 bases between them. Here the CDR3 reads CSVGQGGTDTQYF. In DNA form, the CDR3 reads TGCAGCGTCGGACAGGGAGGGACAGATACGCAGTATTTT.

This sequence joins TRBV2 and TRBJ2-5; no reliable D call. The ends were cut back, 4 bases at V and 0 bases at J, with 9 bases in the middle. Germline V gene sequence: CDR1 SNHLY, CDR2 FYNNEI. The CDR3 runs 14 residues. The DNA for the CDR3 is TGTGCCAGCAGTGCGTCCCGGTACCAAGAGACCCAGTACTTC. Residues: CASSASRYQETQYF.

The chain couples TRBV6-5 to TRBJ2-2, with D perhaps being TRBD1 or TRBD2 (5 bases each). Trimming cost V 6 bases and J 4 bases, with 6 bases left between them. The CDR3 runs 12 residues. Germline V gene data show CDR1 as MNHEY and CDR2 as SVGAGI. DNA of the CDR3: TGTGCCAGCAGGGGGGTCACCGGGGAGCTGTTTTTT. Translation: CASRGVTGELFF.

In this sample, this clone turned up a few times. The chain uses TRBV6-5 and TRBJ1-6; 10 bases align to TRBD1. The CDR3 is 15 residues long. V shed 6 bases and J 9 bases; nucleotides not matched to a gene: 8. CDR1 MNHEY and CDR2 SVGAGI come from the germline V gene. The chain's CDR3 is CASRLTGGGGSPLHF. DNA for the CDR3: TGTGCCAGCAGACTGACAGGGGGCGGAGGTTCACCCCTCCACTTT.

This clone was found a few times. This chain joins TRBV18 and TRBJ1-1; D is unclear. CDR1 KGHSH and CDR2 LQKENI come from the germline V gene. Trimming left V 2 bases short and J 1 base short, with 5 bases between. The CDR3 spans 13 residues. CDR3 loop: CASSPSQNTEAFF. For the CDR3, the DNA is TGTGCCAGCTCACCATCACAGAACACTGAAGCTTTCTTT.

The V call is TRBV30, the J call TRBJ1-2; 9 bases line up with TRBD1. The CDR3 has 13 amino acids. Germline values: CDR1 GTSNPN, CDR2 SVGIG (reference sequence). The J segment lost 6 bases and the V segment lost 0 bases, leaving 2 bases of the junction unmatched. The CDR3 coding sequence is TGTGCCTGGAGTGTGGGACAGGGAAATGGCTACACCTTC. Residues: CAWSVGQGNGYTF.

The chain uses TRBV29-1 and TRBJ1-5; D unclear. CDR3 length: 12 amino acids. CDR1 and CDR2 from the germline V gene are SQVTM and ANQGSEA. V lost 7 bases and J 0 bases, leaving 7 bases between the germline ends. DNA for the CDR3: TGCAGCGCCAGAAATAGCAATCAGCCCCAGCATTTT. Its translation: CSARNSNQPQHF.

This rearrangement joins TRBV6-1 to TRBJ2-3; possible D gene TRBD1, 7 bases. Germline V gene lookup returns CDR1 MNHNS and CDR2 SASEGT. V lost 1 base and J lost 1, with 21 bases in between. The CDR3 is made up of 19 amino acids. This chain's CDR3 is CASSEEKGGGRGGTDTQYF. The CDR3 DNA reads TGTGCCAGCAGTGAAGAAAAAGGAGGGGGCAGAGGGGGCACAGATACGCAGTATTTT.

The rearrangement links TRBV5-1 to TRBJ1-1, with D unresolved. The CDR3 is made up of 14 amino acids. Germline lookup yields CDR1 SGHRS and CDR2 YFSETQ. V was cut by 3 bases and J by 8 bases, with 17 bases left in between. Written as DNA, the CDR3 is TGCGCCAGCAGCTCCCAAGGAGGTGGAGGGGAAGCTTTCTTT. It specifies CASSSQGGGGEAFF.

The V gene is TRBV5-1, the J gene TRBJ2-5, with no clear D. V was shortened by 4 bases and J by 2 bases, with 12 bases between the two germline ends. Germline CDR1 is SGHRS and CDR2 is YFSETQ. This CDR3 contains 14 residues. The chain's CDR3 is CASSPALGQETQYF. The CDR3, as DNA: TGCGCCAGCAGCCCCGCCCTCGGTCAAGAGACCCAGTACTTC.

The rearrangement joins TRBV18 to TRBJ1-2, with no clear D. Trimming removed 3 bases from V and 1 base from J, with 9 bases in between. CDR3 length equals 14 residues. Germline V lookup: CDR1 KGHSH, CDR2 LQKENI. CDR3 amino acids: CASSPRPDNYGYTF. The CDR3 coding sequence is TGTGCCAGCTCACCCCGGCCGGATAACTATGGCTACACCTTC.

This chain joins TRBV10-1 and TRBJ2-3; maybe TRBD1 (6 bases). Germline assignment: CDR1 WNHNN and CDR2 SYGVQD (reference sequence). The CDR3 spans 15 residues. Trimming shortened V by 4 bases and J by 8 bases, and 19 bases separated the two germline ends. CDR3 nucleotides: TGCGCCAGCAGTGTCGCCAGGGGCCCCACCACTACGCAGTATTTT. This codes for CASSVARGPTTTQYF.

This chain links TRBV5-5 with TRBJ2-2, with D perhaps matching TRBD2 (5 bases). The CDR3 totals 14 residues. Deletions cut 6 bases from V and 2 bases from J, with 11 bases between. The germline CDR1 and CDR2 sequences are SGHKS and YYEKEE (reference sequence). CDR3 nucleotide sequence: TGTGCCAGCATCCGACGGGAAAACACCGGGGAGCTGTTTTTT. Translating gives CASIRRENTGELFF. Together with reference TRBV5-5 and TRBJ2-2, the CDR3 gives the full variable domain: DAGVTQSPTHLIKTRGQQVTLRCSPISGHKSVSWYQQVLGQGPQFIFQYYEKEERGRGNFPDRFSARQFPNYSSELNVNALLLGDSALYLCASIRRENTGELFFGEGSRLTVL.

The V and J genes are TRBV29-1 and TRBJ2-5, with D tentatively TRBD2 (6 bases). V lost 3 bases, J lost 7 bases, and 12 bases lay in between. CDR3 size: 12 residues. Germline loops: CDR1 SQVTM, CDR2 ANQGSEA. In nucleotides, the CDR3 is TGCAGCGTTGATCGATCGGAGGGGACCCAGTACTTC. Its translation is CSVDRSEGTQYF.

The count of this clone is one. The V call is TRBV10-1, the J call TRBJ2-7; D is possibly TRBD1 (6 bases). V lost 4 bases and J 4 bases, leaving 14 bases between the germline ends. Germline CDR1 is WNHNN and CDR2 is SYGVQD (reference sequence). This CDR3 is built from 14 residues. The CDR3 DNA follows: TGCGCCAGCAGTGGCAGGGGCCCCCTTTACGAGCAGTACGTC. Its translation is CASSGRGPLYEQYV.

The chain carries TRBV2 and TRBJ2-1; D ambiguous. This CDR3 is 11 amino acids long. The germline V and J ends were trimmed by 1 base and 7 bases, with 2 bases remaining between them. Germline lookup yields CDR1 SNHLY and CDR2 FYNNEI. CDR3 nucleotides: TGTGCCAGCAGTGAAGGGAATGAGCAGTTCTTC. Translation gives CASSEGNEQFF.